A selection of T cell receptor beta chains follows, all from one sample in a study of OX40 agonist ivuxolimab in advanced cancers. Produced via immunoSEQ multiplex PCR; TCRdb's table is partial and in-frame only. The table records some 26,000 clones, 85% of them present only once. The specimen comprised CD4+ or CD8+ T cells sorted from blood, sampled in a trial of the OX40 agonist ivuxolimab. These receptors came from an adult with an advanced solid tumor such as melanoma, head and neck, liver or kidney cancer. Both conserved end residues are part of each CDR3. A D gene is named only where the DNA matches it firmly. Expanded clones get a size class; other rows say once, few or many, or leave the size out.

D: -
J: TRBJ2-3
length: 15
size: -
V: TRBV27
CDR3: CASTPDGSRTDTQYF
DNA: TGTGCCAGCACCCCTGATGGGTCTCGCACAGATACGCAGTATTTT

D: TRBD2
J: TRBJ2-7
length: 13
size: -
V: TRBV28
CDR3: CASSSAGRYEQYF
DNA: TGTGCCAGCAGCTCAGCGGGGCGCTACGAGCAGTACTTC

D: -
J: TRBJ2-1
length: 12
size: -
V: TRBV19
CDR3: CASSVGGNEQFF
DNA: TGTGCCAGTAGTGTGGGCGGGAATGAGCAGTTCTTC

D: -
J: TRBJ1-5
length: 13
size: -
V: TRBV14
CDR3: CASSQEGRQPQHF
DNA: TGTGCCAGCAGCCAGGAAGGGAGACAGCCCCAGCATTTT

D: -
J: TRBJ2-7
length: 13
size: -
V: TRBV6-5
CDR3: CASSPSQGYEQYF
DNA: TGTGCCAGCAGCCCTTCTCAGGGTTACGAGCAGTACTTC

D: TRBD1
J: TRBJ2-3
length: 16
size: -
V: TRBV15
CDR3: CATSRSDRASTDTQYF
DNA: TGTGCCACCAGCAGGTCGGACAGGGCTAGCACAGATACGCAGTATTTT

D: TRBD1
J: TRBJ1-2
length: 16
size: -
V: TRBV9
CDR3: CASSVARRDRDYGYTF
DNA: TGTGCCAGCAGCGTAGCCCGCCGGGACAGGGACTATGGCTACACCTTC

D: -
J: TRBJ1-6
length: 14
size: -
V: TRBV6-4
CDR3: CASSDGGPNSPLHF
DNA: TGTGCCAGCAGTGACGGGGGGCCCAATTCACCCCTCCACTTT

D: -
J: TRBJ1-1
length: 16
size: -
V: TRBV7-6
CDR3: CASSSDTAEGNTEAFF
DNA: TGTGCCAGCAGCTCCGACACCGCGGAGGGGAACACTGAAGCTTTCTTT

D: TRBD1
J: TRBJ1-1
length: 15
size: -
V: TRBV28
CDR3: CASSLTRTGYTEAFF
DNA: TGTGCCAGCAGTTTAACGAGGACAGGGTACACTGAAGCTTTCTTT

D: -
J: TRBJ2-7
length: 13
size: -
V: TRBV19
CDR3: CASSHLTGGEQYF
DNA: TGTGCCAGTAGTCATCTCACGGGTGGCGAGCAGTACTTC

D: TRBD1
J: TRBJ1-1
length: 16
size: -
V: TRBV5-6
CDR3: CASSGGRTGGGTEAFF
DNA: TGTGCCAGCAGCGGCGGGAGGACAGGGGGAGGCACTGAAGCTTTCTTT

D: -
J: TRBJ2-7
length: 17
size: once
V: TRBV5-4
CDR3: CASSLGEGGATSREQYF
DNA: TGTGCCAGCAGCTTGGGAGAGGGGGGGGCTACGTCGCGGGAGCAGTACTTC

D: -
J: TRBJ1-4
length: 15
size: -
V: TRBV4-2
CDR3: CASSQDTGGSEKLFF
DNA: TGTGCCAGCAGCCAAGATACCGGAGGAAGTGAAAAACTGTTTTTT

D: TRBD2
J: TRBJ2-3
length: 17
size: -
V: TRBV7-3
CDR3: CASSLTGGGRASDTQYF
DNA: TGTGCCAGCAGCTTAACCGGCGGCGGGAGGGCCTCAGATACGCAGTATTTT

D: -
J: TRBJ2-7
length: 13
size: few
V: TRBV19
CDR3: CASSIGTGYEQYF
DNA: TGTGCCAGTAGTATAGGAACAGGCTACGAGCAGTACTTC

D: -
J: TRBJ2-1
length: 17
size: -
V: TRBV7-9
CDR3: CASSSTGGEVFYNEQFF
DNA: TGTGCCAGCAGCTCGACCGGGGGAGAAGTGTTTTACAATGAGCAGTTCTTC

D: -
J: TRBJ2-2
length: 16
size: -
V: TRBV7-2
CDR3: CASSLPGEAHTEELFF
DNA: TGTGCCAGCAGCCTCCCGGGGGAAGCGCACACCGAGGAGCTGTTTTTT

D: TRBD2
J: TRBJ2-5
length: 15
size: -
V: TRBV6-6
CDR3: CASSYPGLARETQYF
DNA: TGTGCCAGCAGTTACCCGGGACTAGCGAGAGAGACCCAGTACTTC

D: TRBD1
J: TRBJ1-2
length: 16
size: -
V: TRBV11-1
CDR3: CASSLPRQGGRYGYTF
DNA: TGTGCCAGCAGCCTTCCACGACAGGGTGGGAGGTATGGCTACACCTTC

D: -
J: TRBJ2-7
length: 14
size: few
V: TRBV7-8
CDR3: CASGPEGRYYEQYF
DNA: TGTGCCAGCGGACCCGAGGGACGGTACTACGAGCAGTACTTC

D: TRBD1
J: TRBJ2-5
length: 13
size: -
V: TRBV19
CDR3: CASSADRQETQYF
DNA: TGTGCCAGTAGTGCGGACAGGCAAGAGACCCAGTACTTC

D: TRBD1
J: TRBJ1-6
length: 15
size: once
V: TRBV7-9
CDR3: CASSLATGADSPLHF
DNA: TGTGCCAGCAGCTTAGCTACAGGGGCGGATTCACCCCTCCACTTT

D: TRBD2
J: TRBJ2-1
length: 14
size: -
V: TRBV4-2
CDR3: CASSHTRTSGEQFF
DNA: TGTGCCAGCAGCCACACCCGGACTAGCGGCGAGCAGTTCTTC

D: -
J: TRBJ1-1
length: 13
size: once
V: TRBV15
CDR3: CATRPTVNTEAFF
DNA: TGTGCCACCAGGCCGACCGTGAACACTGAAGCTTTCTTT

D: TRBD1
J: TRBJ1-1
length: 15
size: -
V: TRBV9
CDR3: CASSAASTGSAEAFF
DNA: TGTGCCAGCAGCGCCGCTTCGACAGGGTCGGCTGAAGCTTTCTTT

D: -
J: TRBJ1-5
length: 13
size: once
V: TRBV30
CDR3: CAWTAHSNQPQHF
DNA: TGTGCCTGGACAGCCCATAGCAATCAGCCCCAGCATTTT

D: -
J: TRBJ2-7
length: 12
size: -
V: TRBV10-3
CDR3: CAISESSYEQYF
DNA: TGTGCCATCAGTGAGTCGTCCTACGAGCAGTACTTC

D: -
J: TRBJ2-7
length: 13
size: -
V: TRBV5-1
CDR3: CASSLRSALEQYF
DNA: TGCGCCAGCAGCTTGAGGTCGGCCCTCGAGCAGTACTTC

D: TRBD2
J: TRBJ2-1
length: 15
size: -
V: TRBV13
CDR3: CASSARLAGCNEQFF
DNA: TGTGCCAGCAGCGCCAGACTAGCGGGGTGCAATGAGCAGTTCTTC

D: TRBD2
J: TRBJ2-5
length: 16
size: -
V: TRBV5-5
CDR3: CASSAGDPGAQETQYF
DNA: TGTGCCAGCAGCGCGGGGGACCCGGGAGCTCAAGAGACCCAGTACTTC

D: -
J: TRBJ1-5
length: 14
size: -
V: TRBV7-2
CDR3: CASSEFFSNQPQHF
DNA: TGTGCCAGCAGCGAGTTTTTCAGCAATCAGCCCCAGCATTTT

D: TRBD1
J: TRBJ2-3
length: 16
size: -
V: TRBV11-2
CDR3: CASSLVGQGVTDTQYF
DNA: TGTGCCAGCAGCTTAGTAGGACAGGGAGTCACAGATACGCAGTATTTT

D: -
J: TRBJ1-6
length: 15
size: -
V: TRBV5-1
CDR3: CASSPGIIYNSPLHF
DNA: TGCGCCAGCAGCCCGGGGATCATTTATAATTCACCCCTCCACTTT

D: -
J: TRBJ1-1
length: 15
size: -
V: TRBV7-8
CDR3: CASSLGGTVNTEAFF
DNA: TGTGCCAGCAGCTTAGGTGGGACGGTGAACACTGAAGCTTTCTTT

D: TRBD1
J: TRBJ2-1
length: 16
size: -
V: TRBV10-3
CDR3: CATSWTGAQQDNEQFF
DNA: TGTGCCACCTCCTGGACAGGGGCGCAACAAGACAATGAGCAGTTCTTC

D: TRBD1
J: TRBJ2-7
length: 14
size: -
V: TRBV9
CDR3: CASSVGTGTYEQYF
DNA: TGTGCCAGCAGCGTAGGGACAGGGACCTACGAGCAGTACTTC